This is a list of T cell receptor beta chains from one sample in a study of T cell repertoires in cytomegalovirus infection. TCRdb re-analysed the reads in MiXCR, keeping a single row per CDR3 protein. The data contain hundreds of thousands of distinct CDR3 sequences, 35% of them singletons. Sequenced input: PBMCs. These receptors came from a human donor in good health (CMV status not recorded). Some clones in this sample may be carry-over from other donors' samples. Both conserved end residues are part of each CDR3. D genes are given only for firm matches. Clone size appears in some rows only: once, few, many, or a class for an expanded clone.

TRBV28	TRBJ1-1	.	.	CASSQDGRWNTEAFF	TGTGCCAGCAGCCAAGATGGACGATGGAACACTGAAGCTTTCTTT
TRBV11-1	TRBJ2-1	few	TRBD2	CASSLDGGTSGINEQFF	TGTGCCAGCAGCTTAGACGGAGGGACTAGCGGGATAAATGAGCAGTTCTTC
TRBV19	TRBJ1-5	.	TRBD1	CASTPGDRVNQPQHF	TGTGCCAGTACCCCGGGGGACAGGGTCAATCAGCCCCAGCATTTT
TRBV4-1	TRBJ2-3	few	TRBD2	CASSQDGGGTDTQYF	TGCGCCAGCAGCCAAGACGGCGGGGGTACAGATACGCAGTATTTT
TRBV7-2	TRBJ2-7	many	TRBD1	CASSGPLSGQGHYEQYF	TGTGCCAGCAGCGGACCGCTATCGGGACAGGGACACTACGAGCAGTACTTC
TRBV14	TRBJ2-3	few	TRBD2	CASSAGTSFTDTQYF	TGTGCCAGCAGCGCCGGGACTAGCTTCACAGATACGCAGTATTTT
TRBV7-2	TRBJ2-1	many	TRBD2	CASSFTSGRMNEQFF	TGTGCCAGCAGCTTTACTAGCGGGAGAATGAATGAGCAGTTCTTC
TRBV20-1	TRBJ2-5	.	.	CSARGGTGLAETQYF	TGCAGTGCTAGAGGGGGCACGGGGCTAGCAGAGACCCAGTACTTC
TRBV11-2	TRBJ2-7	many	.	CASSLKEIRTPSYEQYF	TGTGCCAGCAGCTTAAAAGAGATTAGGACTCCCTCCTACGAGCAGTACTTC
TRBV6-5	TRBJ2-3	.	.	CASSYYGPSGGDTQYF	TGTGCCAGCAGTTACTACGGACCGAGCGGCGGAGATACGCAGTATTTT
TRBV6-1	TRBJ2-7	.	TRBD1	CASSLSGTGSTKQYF	TGTGCCAGCAGTCTTTCCGGGACAGGGAGTACGAAGCAGTACTTC
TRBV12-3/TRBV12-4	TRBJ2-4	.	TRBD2	CASSLGGRAGDIQYF	TGTGCCAGCAGTTTAGGCGGGAGAGCTGGTGACATTCAGTACTTC
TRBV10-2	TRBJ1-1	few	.	CASTPLEVDTEAFF	TGCGCCAGCACCCCGCTCGAGGTGGACACTGAAGCTTTCTTT
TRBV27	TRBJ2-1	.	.	CASSFWGVSKNNEQFF	TGTGCCAGCAGTTTCTGGGGAGTAAGCAAAAACAATGAGCAGTTCTTC
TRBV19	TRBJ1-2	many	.	CASSMGDVNYGYTF	TGTGCCAGTAGTATGGGGGACGTTAATTATGGCTACACCTTC
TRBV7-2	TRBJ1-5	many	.	CASSLRRGSNQPQHF	TGTGCCAGCAGCTTACGCAGGGGTAGCAATCAGCCCCAGCATTTT
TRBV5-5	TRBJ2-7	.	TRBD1	CASSGGTVNLYEQYF	TGTGCCAGCAGCGGTGGGACAGTCAACCTCTACGAGCAGTACTTC